This T cell receptor (beta chain) was captured in a study of immune heterogeneity within non-small cell lung tumors. Study-level results: Comparison across individual patients showed largely distinct high-frequency T-cell receptor beta clonotypes.

Remarks on this clonotype: No antigen is known for it.

CDR3 size: 16 residues. V lost 5 bases to trimming and J lost 5 bases; unmatched junction nucleotides: 5. The authors amplified TCR beta CDR3 by multiplex PCR with 32 V and 13 J primers. TCRdb recomputed calls from the multiplex PCR reads with MiXCR, one row per CDR3 protein. The data contain 14,000 or so distinct CDR3 sequences, 28% of them singletons. Template came from bulk tumor genomic DNA, at approximately 540 ng per sample. Several spatially distant biopsies were obtained per primary tumor intraoperatively. The study enrolled patients with untreated, newly diagnosed non-small cell lung cancer who underwent curative surgery.

The J gene is TRBJ2-2, the V gene TRBV12-3 or TRBV12-4; 13 bases line up with TRBD2. This TCR derives from a middle-aged man with non-small cell lung cancer. The sequenced sample was lung tumor tissue. This CDR3 is CASSTLAGGLTGELFF. The CDR3 nucleotides read TGTGCCAGCAGTACACTAGCGGGAGGGCTGACCGGGGAGCTGTTTTTT.